The 13 T cell receptor beta chains presented below share a single source sample, sequenced in a study of vaccination and CD4 T cells after COVID-19. Treatment specified: roughly 11-day PBMC culture with coronavirus spike peptide pools or control peptides (ViraFEST assay). Ahead of the COVID-19 pandemic (2011-2018), the CD4+ T cells of the unexposed donor were collected. The Oncomine TCR Beta short-read assay generated sequence data from the DNA of cultured CD4+ T cells. Using its own MiXCR run on the PCR reads, TCRdb lists one record per CDR3 protein. The repertoire consists of 7,000 or so distinct CDR3 sequences, with roughly 43% occurring once and the leading ten covering under 25%. Their recognized antigens are unknown. The sample taken for sequencing was CD4+ T cells from blood, cultured in vitro. The source of these receptors is a human donor in good health.

The CDR3 here is CASSFLGGYGYTF. As DNA, the CDR3 is TGTGCCAGCAGTTTTCTAGGAGGGTATGGCTACACCTTC. This chain joins TRBV12-3 or TRBV12-4 and TRBJ1-2; D remains unclear. This CDR3 is built from 13 residues. V was trimmed by 3 bases and J by 5 bases, leaving 10 bases between them.

Written as DNA, the CDR3 is TGCAGTGCAAAGCGGGGGTATAACAATGAGCAGTTCTTC. This encodes CSAKRGYNNEQFF. This sequence joins TRBV20-1 and TRBJ2-1; TRBD2 matches at 8 bases. The CDR3 is 13 residues long. After removal of 6 bases from V and 5 bases from J, the junction contained 6 bases not matched to a gene. Germline V gene sequence: CDR1 DFQATT, CDR2 SNEGSKA (reference sequence).

The V call is TRBV5-5, the J call TRBJ2-5, with D possibly TRBD1 on 6 matching bases. Trimming stripped 2 bases from V and 4 bases from J, with 18 bases between. Germline V gives CDR1 SGHKS, CDR2 YYEKEE (reference sequence). The CDR3 is 16 amino acids. For the CDR3, the DNA is TGTGCCAGCAGCTTAAAGGGGGATACCAGGGGAGAGACCCAGTACTTC. It yields the protein CASSLKGDTRGETQYF.

The CDR3 DNA follows: TGCAGTGCTAGGGGTGGGAGGAGCACAGATACGCAGTATTTT. Translated, it gives CSARGGRSTDTQYF. This chain connects TRBV20-1 to TRBJ2-3, with TRBD2 as a possible D gene (6 bases). CDR3 size: 14 residues. The V end was cut by 3 bases, the J end by 0 bases, with 10 bases between. CDR1 is DFQATT, CDR2 SNEGSKA, per germline (reference sequence).

This clonotype was counted between two and nine times. V and J are TRBV20-1 and TRBJ2-3, with TRBD1 identical over 10 bases. From germline, CDR1 is DFQATT and CDR2 SNEGSKA (reference sequence). The J segment lost 5 bases and the V segment lost 5 bases, leaving 16 bases of the junction unmatched. The CDR3 consists of 17 residues. The CDR3 is CSAGAPKGQGILDTQYF. CDR3 sequence (DNA): TGCAGTGCTGGTGCGCCGAAGGGACAGGGGATCCTAGATACGCAGTATTTT.

This clonotype was seen a handful of times. V is TRBV5-5 and J is TRBJ2-5; tentatively, D is TRBD1 or TRBD2 (5 bases each). V lost 4 bases and J lost 2, with 12 bases in between. The CDR3 loop spans 14 amino acids. The germline gives CDR1 SGHKS, CDR2 YYEKEE (reference sequence). In DNA, the CDR3 is TGTGCCAGCAGCCAGGGACGGCCTCAAGAGACCCAGTACTTC. Translating it yields CASSQGRPQETQYF.

Here the CDR3 DNA reads TGTGCCAGCAGCCAGAGGGACTTTTACAATGAGCAGTTCTTC. This gives the protein CASSQRDFYNEQFF. The rearrangement links TRBV7-2 to TRBJ2-1; tentatively, D is TRBD2 (6 bases). Per germline, CDR1 SGHTA and CDR2 FQGNSA. The CDR3 is made up of 14 amino acids. V was clipped by 5 bases and J by 4 bases, with 12 bases between them.

The J gene is TRBJ2-1, the V gene TRBV20-1; D gene unclear. The germline CDR1 and CDR2 sequences are DFQATT and SNEGSKA (reference sequence). CDR3 length equals 10 residues. V lost 5 bases and J lost 7, with 6 bases in between. CDR3 nucleotides: TGCAGTGCTGCACATAATGAGCAGTTCTTC. Translated: CSAAHNEQFF.

The rearrangement joins TRBV6-5 to TRBJ2-7; 7 positions match TRBD2. V was pared by 0 bases and J by 2 bases, with 1 base of the junction left unmatched. The germline V gene encodes CDR1 MNHEY and CDR2 SVGAGI. CDR3 size: 14 residues. CDR3 bases: TGTGCCAGCAGTTACTCGGCGGGGGCCTACGAGCAGTACTTC. Amino acids: CASSYSAGAYEQYF.

This chain connects TRBV12-5 to TRBJ2-7; D may be TRBD2 (7 bases). This CDR3 spans 18 amino acids. In germline, CDR1 is LGHNT, CDR2 FRNRAP. Deletions cut 2 bases from V and 3 bases from J, with 23 bases between. In nucleotides, the CDR3 is TGTGCTAGTGGTTTGTGGGGGGGGGCGGGAGTATTGAGCTACGAGCAGTACTTC. This sequence encodes CASGLWGGAGVLSYEQYF. The whole variable domain, filled in from reference TRBV12-5 and TRBJ2-7, reads DARVTQTPRHKVTEMGQEVTMRCQPILGHNTVFWYRQTMMQGLELLAYFRNRAPLDDSGMPKDRFSAEMPDATLATLKIQPSEPRDSAVYFCASGLWGGAGVLSYEQYFGPGTRLTVT.

This clonotype was picked up a small number of times. Sequence at one end of the junction differs from germline and may be a read error. This chain connects TRBV6-5 to TRBJ1-2; possibly TRBD1 for D (6 bases). The CDR3 consists of 14 residues. In germline, CDR1 is MNHEY, CDR2 SVGAGI. The CDR3 coding sequence is TGTGCCAGCAGTGACTCGACAGGTTGGAATGGCTACACCTTC. Translated, it gives CASSDSTGWNGYTF.

This chain joins TRBV29-1 and TRBJ1-1; D ambiguous. Germline CDR1 SQVTM, CDR2 ANQGSEA. The length of the CDR3 is 12 residues. V dropped 0 bases and J dropped 4 bases, with 6 bases sitting between them. CDR3 DNA sequence: TGCAGCGTTGAAGATCCTGGCACTGAAGCTTTCTTT. Translating it yields CSVEDPGTEAFF.

This chain connects TRBV7-2 to TRBJ2-5, with D perhaps matching TRBD2 (6 bases). The CDR3 contains 14 residues. Between the trimmed V and J ends, which lost 5 bases and 2 bases, there was a span of 12 bases. Germline V gene lookup returns CDR1 SGHTA and CDR2 FQGNSA. The CDR3, as DNA: TGTGCCAGCAGCCCAGGTGGACTACAAGAGACCCAGTACTTC. Translation gives CASSPGGLQETQYF.